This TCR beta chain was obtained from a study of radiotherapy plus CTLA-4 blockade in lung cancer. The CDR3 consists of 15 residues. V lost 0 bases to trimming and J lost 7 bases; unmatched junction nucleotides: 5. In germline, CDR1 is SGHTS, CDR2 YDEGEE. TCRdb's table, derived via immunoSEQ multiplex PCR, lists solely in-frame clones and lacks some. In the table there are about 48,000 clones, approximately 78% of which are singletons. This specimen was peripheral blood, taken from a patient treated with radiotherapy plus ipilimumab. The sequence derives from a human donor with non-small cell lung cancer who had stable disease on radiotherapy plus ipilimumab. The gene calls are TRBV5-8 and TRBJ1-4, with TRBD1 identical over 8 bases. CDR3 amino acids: CASSLDGTGPEKLFF. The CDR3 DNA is TGTGCCAGCAGCTTGGATGGGACAGGACCTGAAAAACTGTTTTTT.